The 3 T cell receptor beta chains below all came from one sample that was sequenced in a study of cytomegalovirus exposure and HLA in healthy donors. The study ran its PCR with 60 Vbeta and 13 Jbeta primers. Generated by immunoSEQ multiplex PCR, the TCRdb table keeps only in-frame clones and is missing some. The table has 97,000 or so clones, about three quarters seen once. The sample comprised PBMCs. The receptor set was obtained from a middle-aged man in good health and CMV-seronegative.

The chain links TRBV5-6 to TRBJ2-1, with 10 bases that match TRBD1. This CDR3 region has 13 residues. The V gene end was trimmed by 0 bases and the J gene end by 16 bases; junction bases not matched to a gene: 7. Germline V gives CDR1 SGHDT, CDR2 YYEEEE. The CDR3 is CASSLVSGTGVFF. CDR3 DNA sequence: TGTGCCAGCAGCTTGGTTTCGGGGACAGGGGTCTTCTTC.

The chain uses TRBV5-1 and TRBJ2-3; D gene uncertain. Trimming pared 2 bases from V and 3 bases from J, leaving 7 bases between. From germline, CDR1 is SGHRS and CDR2 YFSETQ. The CDR3 consists of 13 residues. The chain's CDR3 is CASSLSRTDTQYF. CDR3 coding DNA: TGCGCCAGCAGCTTATCTAGAACAGATACGCAGTATTTT.

This clone has just one count. This chain connects TRBV14 to TRBJ1-1, with 7 bases that match TRBD1. V gave up 2 bases and J gave up 2 bases; unmatched junction bases: 5. Germline V CDR1 and CDR2: SGHDN, FVKESK. This CDR3 has 15 residues. CDR3 sequence reads: CASSQLRGRNTEAFF. CDR3 DNA: TGTGCCAGCAGCCAATTAAGGGGGCGAAACACTGAAGCTTTCTTT. Complete variable domain (other parts from reference TRBV14 and TRBJ1-1): EAGVTQFPSHSVIEKGQTVTLRCDPISGHDNLYWYRRVMGKEIKFLLHFVKESKQDESGMPNNRFLAERTGGTYSTLKVQPAELEDSGVYFCASSQLRGRNTEAFFGQGTRLTVV.